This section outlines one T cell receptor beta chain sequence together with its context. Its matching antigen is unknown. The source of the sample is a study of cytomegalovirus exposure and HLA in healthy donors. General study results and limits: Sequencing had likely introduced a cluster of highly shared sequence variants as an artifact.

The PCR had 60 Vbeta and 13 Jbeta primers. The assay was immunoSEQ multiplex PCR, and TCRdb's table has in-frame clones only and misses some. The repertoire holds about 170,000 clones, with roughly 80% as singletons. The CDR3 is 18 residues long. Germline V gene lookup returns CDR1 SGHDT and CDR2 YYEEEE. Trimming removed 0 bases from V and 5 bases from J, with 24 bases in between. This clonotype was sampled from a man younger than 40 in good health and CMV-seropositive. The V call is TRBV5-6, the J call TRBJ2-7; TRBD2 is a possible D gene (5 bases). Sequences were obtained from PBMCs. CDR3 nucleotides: TGTGCCAGCAGCTTGGTCCGGCGAGGCCCTGGACTTGGCCACGAGCAGTACTTC. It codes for CASSLVRRGPGLGHEQYF.